Below, 22 T cell receptor beta chains from the same sample are listed, as sequenced in a study of CD8+CD57+ T cells in acquired aplastic anemia. It was genomic DNA that served as the template for profiling TCR beta VDJ and CDR3. TCRdb reprocessed the reads via MiXCR and lists one record per CDR3 protein. The table includes a few hundred thousand distinct CDR3 sequences, about half detected once. CD8+CD57+ cell expansion had been shown by flow cytometry in patients chosen for sequencing. Sequencing was done on a sample of sorted CD4+, CD8+, or CD8+CD57+ T cells (not recorded which) from PBMCs. These receptors came from a human donor with aplastic anemia.

On this clonotype: A read error may be the cause here, since a much bigger clone is one base away. The chain is built from TRBV12-3 or TRBV12-4 and TRBJ1-2, with 7 bases fitting TRBD1. J gave up 1 base and V 5 bases, and 7 bases lay outside the gene matches. CDR3 length: 15 amino acids. The CDR3 spells CASSPRDRVNYGYTF. CDR3 coding DNA: TGTGCCAGCAGTCCCCGGGACAGAGTTAACTATGGCTACACCTTC.

Remarks on this clonotype: The junction and the germline gene differ at one end; a read error may be behind it. The chain carries TRBV6-1 and TRBJ2-2, with D hard to call. This CDR3 spans 15 amino acids. Germline V gene sequence: CDR1 MNHNS, CDR2 SASEGT. The CDR3 here is CASRGNSINTEELFF. The CDR3 coding sequence is TGTGCCAGCAGGGGGAACAGCATCAACACCGAGGAGCTGTTTTTT.

The chain joins TRBV9 to TRBJ1-3; possible D gene TRBD1, 5 bases. V dropped 4 bases and J dropped 9 bases, with 14 bases sitting between them. Germline lookup yields CDR1 SGDLS and CDR2 YYNGEE. The CDR3 loop spans 13 amino acids. The CDR3, as DNA: TGTGCCAGCAGCCAAGAAGGGGTCGGCACCATATATTTT. It specifies CASSQEGVGTIYF.

This clonotype has ten or more counts. V gene TRBV6-1 combines with J gene TRBJ1-6, with 9 nucleotides matching TRBD1. With V trimmed by 5 bases and J by 7 bases, 6 bases remained unmatched. The germline V gene has CDR1 MNHNS and CDR2 SASEGT. CDR3 length equals 15 residues. The CDR3 is CASSLRTGENSPLHF. The CDR3 DNA reads as TGTGCCAGCAGTTTAAGGACAGGGGAGAATTCACCCCTCCACTTT.

This clonotype was observed a single time. The V and J genes are TRBV5-1 and TRBJ2-5; 9 bases align to TRBD2. Germline CDR1 and CDR2: SGHRS and YFSETQ. This CDR3 has 17 residues. Trimming cost V 2 bases and J 1 base; bases outside gene matches: 9. For the CDR3, the DNA is TGCGCCAGCAGCTTAATGGTTAGCGGGGGAGTCCAAGAGACCCAGTACTTC. This encodes CASSLMVSGGVQETQYF.

The chain joins TRBV18 to TRBJ2-3; D may match TRBD1 or TRBD2 (5 bases each). Per germline, CDR1 KGHSH and CDR2 LQKENI. With 3 bases removed from V and 2 bases from J, the gap between germline ends came to 9 bases. This CDR3 is built from 14 residues. Written as DNA, the CDR3 is TGTGCCAGCTCACCCCCGGGGCCCACAGATACGCAGTATTTT. Encoded protein: CASSPPGPTDTQYF. The full variable domain, completed using reference TRBV18 and TRBJ2-3, is NAGVMQNPRHLVRRRGQEARLRCSPMKGHSHVYWYRQLPEEGLKFMVYLQKENIIDESGMPKERFSAEFPKEGPSILRIQQVVRGDSAAYFCASSPPGPTDTQYFGPGTRLTVL.

The rearrangement uses TRBV30 and TRBJ2-2, with D unclear. The ends were cut back, 0 bases at V and 6 bases at J, with 8 bases in the middle. Germline V gives CDR1 GTSNPN, CDR2 SVGIG (reference sequence). This CDR3 has 13 residues. CDR3 nucleotides: TGTGCCTGGAGTGTACGATCCGCCGGGGAGCTGTTTTTT. Translating it yields CAWSVRSAGELFF.

In regard to this clonotype: The conserved closing phenylalanine or tryptophan is absent in this CDR3, likely reflecting a read error. The chain combines TRBV11-3 with TRBJ1-3; D is unclear. This CDR3 spans 14 amino acids. Germline V gives CDR1 SGHNT, CDR2 YENEEA. With 3 bases removed from V and 0 bases from J, the gap between germline ends came to 6 bases. CDR3 DNA: TGTGCCAGCAGCTTGGGGAGCTCTGGAAACACCATATATTCT. Its translation: CASSLGSSGNTIYS.

For this clonotype: Since a much larger clone is just one base distant, this may be a read error. The genes are TRBV5-6 and TRBJ2-2; D gene uncertain. V was cut by 0 bases and J by 10 bases, with 19 bases left in between. Germline V gene lookup returns CDR1 SGHDT and CDR2 YYEEEE. The CDR3 is made up of 16 amino acids. The CDR3 here is CASSLGGSRSSEELFF. The CDR3 DNA is TGTGCCAGCAGCTTGGGTGGGTCCCGTTCTTCCGAGGAGCTGTTTTTT. The whole variable domain, remainder taken from reference TRBV5-6 and TRBJ2-2, is DAGVTQSPTHLIKTRGQQVTLRCSPKSGHDTVSWYQQALGQGPQFIFQYYEEEERQRGNFPDRFSGHQFPNYSSELNVNALLLGDSALYLCASSLGGSRSSEELFFGEGSRLTVL.

This clonotype was seen at least ten times. CDR3 nucleotide sequence: TGTGCCAGCAGTAATACAGGGGGCAATCAGCCCCAGCATTTT. It codes for CASSNTGGNQPQHF. The chain combines TRBV7-2 with TRBJ1-5; TRBD1 aligns across 7 bases. Germline V lookup: CDR1 SGHTA, CDR2 FQGNSA. The CDR3 is 14 residues long. V was clipped by 6 bases and J by 2 bases; unmatched bases: 4.

V and J are TRBV15 and TRBJ2-5, with D perhaps matching TRBD1 or TRBD2 (6 bases each). V lost 3 bases to trimming and J lost 5 bases, with 22 bases between them. This CDR3 region has 17 residues. CDR1 LNHNV and CDR2 YYDKDF come from the germline V gene (reference sequence). The DNA of the CDR3 is TGTGCCACCAGCAGTCCAGAGAGGGGGTCTAGCGTGGAGACCCAGTACTTC. Translated: CATSSPERGSSVETQYF.

This clonotype was seen a few times. The V call is TRBV18, the J call TRBJ1-3; D is unclear. The CDR3 extends over 16 amino acids. Trimming took 4 bases from V and 3 from J, leaving 16 bases between them. CDR1 is KGHSH and CDR2 is LQKENI in the germline V gene. The CDR3 DNA follows: TGTGCCAGCTCACTGGACTCCTCACCGGATGGAAACACCATATATTTT. Residues: CASSLDSSPDGNTIYF.

The J gene is TRBJ2-5, the V gene TRBV6-1; TRBD2 is a possible D gene (7 bases). Germline V gives CDR1 MNHNS, CDR2 SASEGT. V dropped 5 bases and J dropped 4 bases, with 17 bases sitting between them. CDR3 length equals 15 residues. The CDR3 loop reads CASSPIRGGGETQYF. CDR3 DNA sequence: TGTGCCAGCAGTCCAATTAGGGGGGGAGGAGAGACCCAGTACTTC.

This clonotype was seen at least ten times. This chain joins TRBV2 and TRBJ1-2; a possible D gene is TRBD1 (6 bases). Germline CDR1 and CDR2: SNHLY and FYNNEI. This CDR3 has 13 residues. With 2 bases removed from V and 8 bases from J, the gap between germline ends came to 12 bases. This CDR3 is CASSESGEVGYTF. The CDR3 coding sequence is TGTGCCAGCAGTGAATCAGGGGAGGTCGGCTACACCTTC.

As regards this clonotype: Since the CDR3 does not end with the conserved phenylalanine or tryptophan, this likely comes from a read error. V is TRBV28 and J is TRBJ2-7; D is possibly TRBD1 or TRBD2 (6 bases each). The tail of the sequence fits TRBJ2-1 better, so the J call may be wrong. In germline, CDR1 is MDHEN, CDR2 SYDVKM. The CDR3 extends over 13 amino acids. The CDR3 here is CASSWEWGAEQFL. The CDR3 region has the DNA TGTGCCAGCAGTTGGGAATGGGGGGCTGAGCAGTTCCTC.

This clonotype was recorded many times. The rearrangement uses TRBV12-3 or TRBV12-4 and TRBJ1-3; D possibly corresponds to TRBD1 (5 bases). CDR3 length: 16 residues. V was cut by 5 bases and J by 0 bases, with 14 bases left in between. CDR3 nucleotide sequence: TGTGCCAGCAGTCGATTAGGGGCCCTCTCTGGAAACACCATATATTTT. Translating gives CASSRLGALSGNTIYF.

This clonotype was picked up many times. The V call is TRBV6-1, the J call TRBJ2-3; D is undetermined. V lost 8 bases, J lost 6 bases, and 12 bases lay in between. Per germline, CDR1 MNHNS and CDR2 SASEGT. The CDR3 extends over 12 amino acids. The chain's CDR3 is CASRPGGDTQYF. The CDR3 bases are TGTGCCAGCCGGCCGGGTGGGGATACGCAGTATTTT.

The chain couples TRBV5-1 to TRBJ2-2; possibly TRBD2 for D (5 bases). The better agreement between TRBJ2-6 and the DNA end casts doubt on the J call. Germline V gene sequence: CDR1 SGHRS, CDR2 YFSETQ. The CDR3 runs 15 residues. CDR3 amino acids: CASKEVPANTGELTF. CDR3 in DNA: TGCGCCAGCAAGGAAGTTCCCGCGAACACCGGGGAGCTGACTTTC.

The V and J genes are TRBV20-1 and TRBJ1-2; TRBD1 aligns across 7 bases. Per the germline V gene, CDR1 is DFQATT and CDR2 is SNEGSKA (reference sequence). V shed 2 bases, J shed 2 bases, and the junction held 5 bases outside the gene matches. The CDR3 consists of 14 residues. CDR3 protein: CSARIQGTNYGYTF. In nucleotides, the CDR3 is TGCAGTGCTAGAATACAGGGGACGAACTATGGCTACACCTTC.

The chain uses TRBV2 and TRBJ2-2; 9 bases match TRBD1. The CDR3 is 15 amino acids. Unmatched junction bases numbered 11, after V lost 8 bases and J lost 7 bases. The V gene's germline CDR1 is SNHLY and CDR2 FYNNEI. The CDR3 nucleotides read TGTGCCAGCTCTTCGGACAGGGGCCATAGCGGGGAGCTGTTTTTT. Its protein is CASSSDRGHSGELFF.

This clonotype occurred many times. V and J are TRBV7-9 and TRBJ1-2, with no clear D. Germline CDR1 reads SEHNR; CDR2 reads FQNEAQ (reference sequence). The V gene lost 5 bases and the J gene lost 6 bases, with 13 bases spanning the gap. The CDR3 has 13 residues. The CDR3 DNA is TGTGCCAGCAGCGGCCGGGAAGGAGATGGCTACACCTTC. It specifies CASSGREGDGYTF.

The chain is built from TRBV15 and TRBJ1-2, with D hard to call. Germline CDR1 LNHNV, CDR2 YYDKDF (reference sequence). The CDR3 is 14 amino acids. V lost 2 bases and J 3 bases, leaving 10 bases between the germline ends. As DNA, the CDR3 is TGTGCCACCAGCAGAAGTGCCTGGGACTATGGCTACACCTTC. It codes for CATSRSAWDYGYTF.